Listed below are T cell receptor beta chains from one sample, sequenced in a study of blood T cell repertoires in COVID-19. Data came from immunoSEQ multiplex PCR; TCRdb stores just in-frame clones and leaves some out. Here the sample spans around 130,000 clones, 80% to 90% being singletons. The sample was PBMCs or T cells enriched from blood (not recorded which). These receptors were obtained from a woman between 45 and 60 years old who had recovered from COVID-19. CDR3s include the opening cysteine and the closing phenylalanine or tryptophan. The D gene is left open where the match is weak. The size entry is marked missing in some rows and otherwise reads once, few, many or a size class.

TRBV4-3	TRBJ1-2	.	TRBD1	TGCGCCAGCAGCCAGGGCCCTAACAGGGGGTCGGGTGGCTACACCTTC	CASSQGPNRGSGGYTF
TRBV7-4	TRBJ1-4	.	TRBD1	TGTGCCAGCAGCCTGGGGACAGGGGCTGGTAATGAAAAACTGTTTTTT	CASSLGTGAGNEKLFF
TRBV7-2	TRBJ2-7	.	TRBD1	TGTGCCAGCAGCAGACAGGGTCAGGACTACGAGCAGTACTTC	CASSRQGQDYEQYF
TRBV6-2/TRBV6-3	TRBJ1-2	.	.	TGTGCCAGCAGTTCCCTTGGACAGCCGACCTTC	CASSSLGQPTF
TRBV18	TRBJ2-2	.	.	TGTGCCAGCTCACCGGGCCATAGGGAGCTGTTTTTT	CASSPGHRELFF
TRBV7-2	TRBJ1-2	.	.	TGTGCCAGCAGCCCAGGTCAGGGTCTAGGCTACACCTTC	CASSPGQGLGYTF
TRBV19	TRBJ2-7	.	TRBD2	TGTGCCAGTAGTAGCCGGGGGGGCCCCTACTACGAGCAGTACTTC	CASSSRGGPYYEQYF
TRBV6-2/TRBV6-3	TRBJ2-5	.	TRBD2	TGTGCCAGCAGTTACTCGCGGGGGGGCTCCTTTGAGACCCAGTACTTC	CASSYSRGGSFETQYF
TRBV27	TRBJ1-5	.	TRBD1	TGTGCCAGCAGAATTGGACAGGGTGTGGGCAATCAGCCCCAGCATTTT	CASRIGQGVGNQPQHF
TRBV7-2	TRBJ1-1	.	.	TGTGCCAGCAGCCCCACGACAGTGAACACTGAAGCTTTCTTT	CASSPTTVNTEAFF
TRBV19	TRBJ1-5	.	TRBD1	TGTGCCAGCACGGGACAGGGAAGCAATCAGCCCCAGCATTTT	CASTGQGSNQPQHF
TRBV4-1	TRBJ2-2	once	TRBD2	TGCGCCAGCAGCGCTCGGGAGGGAACCGGGGAGCTGTTTTTT	CASSAREGTGELFF
TRBV2	TRBJ2-5	.	TRBD2	TGTGCCAGCAGTGGGCTAGCGGTTCAAGAGACCCAGTACTTC	CASSGLAVQETQYF
TRBV18	TRBJ1-1	.	TRBD1	TGTGCCAGCTCACCACGGACAGGGACAGGGGCTGAAGCTTTCTTT	CASSPRTGTGAEAFF
TRBV13	TRBJ2-5	.	TRBD2	TGTGCCAGCAGCCAGAGGGGAGGGCAAGAGACCCAGTACTTC	CASSQRGGQETQYF
TRBV4-2	TRBJ2-1	.	.	TGTGCCAGCAGCCAGGATCCCGGACTCTCCTACAATGAGCAGTTCTTC	CASSQDPGLSYNEQFF
TRBV19	TRBJ2-7	.	TRBD1	TGTGCCAGTAGTTCCGGGCGGGACAGGGGTTACGAGCAGTACTTC	CASSSGRDRGYEQYF
TRBV5-1	TRBJ2-3	.	.	TGCGCCAGCAGCTTGGTGTCTAGCACAGATACGCAGTATTTT	CASSLVSSTDTQYF